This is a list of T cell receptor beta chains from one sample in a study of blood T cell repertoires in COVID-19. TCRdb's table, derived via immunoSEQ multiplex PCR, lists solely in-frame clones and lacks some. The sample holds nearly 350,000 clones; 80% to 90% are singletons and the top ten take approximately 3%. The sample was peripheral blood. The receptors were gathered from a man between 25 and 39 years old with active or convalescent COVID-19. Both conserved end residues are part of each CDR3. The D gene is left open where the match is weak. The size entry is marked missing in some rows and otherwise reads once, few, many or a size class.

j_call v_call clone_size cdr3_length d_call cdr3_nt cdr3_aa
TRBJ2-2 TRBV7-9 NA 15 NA TGTGCCAGCAGCCCCGGGACTCCAGTAGTGGGGGAGCTGTTTTTT CASSPGTPVVGELFF
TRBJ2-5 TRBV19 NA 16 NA TGTGCCAGTAGTATAGATCGGAGGTTGAGGCGGGAGACCCAGTACTTC CASSIDRRLRRETQYF
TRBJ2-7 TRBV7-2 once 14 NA TGTGCCAGCAGCTTATTGGGTCCCGGAGACGAGCAGTACTTC CASSLLGPGDEQYF
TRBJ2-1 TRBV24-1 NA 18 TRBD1 TGTGCCACCAGTGACTCCGGGACAGGGGGCAGAATTTACAATGAGCAGTTCTTC CATSDSGTGGRIYNEQFF
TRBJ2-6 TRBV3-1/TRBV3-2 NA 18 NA TGTGCCAGCAGCAGCGGCCGGGACTGGTACTCTGGGGCCAACGTCCTGACTTTC CASSSGRDWYSGANVLTF
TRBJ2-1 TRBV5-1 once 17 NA TGCGCCAGCAGCTTGTATTTAAAGGGGTGGTCCTACAATGAGCAGTTCTTC CASSLYLKGWSYNEQFF
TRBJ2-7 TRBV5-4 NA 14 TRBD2 TGTGCCAGCAGCTCGACTAGCGGGACCTACGAGCAGTACTTC CASSSTSGTYEQYF
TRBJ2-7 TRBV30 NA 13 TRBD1 TGTGCCTGGAGCTGGACAGGGGCCATCGAGCAGTACTTC CAWSWTGAIEQYF
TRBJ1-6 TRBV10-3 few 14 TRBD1 TGTGCCATCAGTGGGACAGGAAACAATTCACCCCTCCACTTT CAISGTGNNSPLHF
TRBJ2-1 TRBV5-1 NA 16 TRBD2 TGCGCCAGCAGCTTCCTGAGCGGGAGGGAGTACAATGAGCAGTTCTTC CASSFLSGREYNEQFF
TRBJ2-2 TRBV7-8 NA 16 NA TGTGCCAGCCGACAACCCAGGGTAATGATCCCCGGGGAGCTGTTTTTT CASRQPRVMIPGELFF
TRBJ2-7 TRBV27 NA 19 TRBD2 TGTGCCAGCGTCCCACGGGTAGTAGCGGGACCTTTCCCCCCTCTCGAGCAGTACTTC CASVPRVVAGPFPPLEQYF
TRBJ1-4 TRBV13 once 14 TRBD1 TGTGCCAGCAGCTTCGGACAGGTTAATGAAAAACTGTTTTTT CASSFGQVNEKLFF
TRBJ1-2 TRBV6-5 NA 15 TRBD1 TGTGCCAGCAGTTACGCCTTCTCGGGACAGTATGGCTACACCTTC CASSYAFSGQYGYTF
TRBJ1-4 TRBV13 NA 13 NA TGTGCCAGCAGGCTAGGAATTAATGAAAAACTGTTTTTT CASRLGINEKLFF
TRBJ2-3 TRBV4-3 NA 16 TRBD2 TGCGCCAGCAGCCAGGCTAGCGGGGGGACCACAGATACGCAGTATTTT CASSQASGGTTDTQYF
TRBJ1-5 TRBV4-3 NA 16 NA TGCGCCAGCAGCCAAGATCATACAGGGAAAGATCAGCCCCAGCATTTT CASSQDHTGKDQPQHF
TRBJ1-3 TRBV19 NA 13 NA TGTGCCACCGACGAGGGGGCTGGAAACACCATATATTTT CATDEGAGNTIYF
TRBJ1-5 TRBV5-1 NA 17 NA TGCGCCAGCAGCTTGGCGGCGGGGGAGTGGGTCAATCAGCCCCAGCATTTT CASSLAAGEWVNQPQHF
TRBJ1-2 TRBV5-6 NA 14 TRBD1 TGTGCCAGCAGCACCGGGACAGGGAACTATGGCTACACCTTC CASSTGTGNYGYTF
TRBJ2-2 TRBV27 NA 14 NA TGTGCCAGCAGTTCCGGGAGCGGCACCGGGGAGCTGTTTTTT CASSSGSGTGELFF
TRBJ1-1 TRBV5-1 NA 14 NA TGCGCCAGCAGCTTGTACGAGGGGAACACTGAAGCTTTCTTT CASSLYEGNTEAFF
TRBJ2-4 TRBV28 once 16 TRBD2 TGTGCCAGCAGTTTATTAGCGGGGGGCCCCTTTGGCATTCAGTACTTC CASSLLAGGPFGIQYF
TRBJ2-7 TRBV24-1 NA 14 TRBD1 TGTGCCACCAGTGACCAGGGACAGGGCGGCGAGCAGTACTTC CATSDQGQGGEQYF
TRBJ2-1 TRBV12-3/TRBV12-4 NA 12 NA TGTGCCAGCAGTTTAGGTAGAGATGAGCAGTTCTTC CASSLGRDEQFF
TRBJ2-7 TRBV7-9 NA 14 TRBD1 TGTGCCAGCAGCTTAGGGGGACAGGCCTACGAGCAGTACTTC CASSLGGQAYEQYF
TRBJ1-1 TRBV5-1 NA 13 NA TGCGCCAGCAGCGGAGACCCCAACACTGAAGCTTTCTTT CASSGDPNTEAFF
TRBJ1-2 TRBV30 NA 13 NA TGTGCCTGGGGTGTCGGGGGAATCTATGGCTACACCTTC CAWGVGGIYGYTF
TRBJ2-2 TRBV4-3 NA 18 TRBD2 TGCGCCAGCAGCCCGTGGAGTAGCGGGAGAGTGAACACCGGGGAGCTGTTTTTT CASSPWSSGRVNTGELFF
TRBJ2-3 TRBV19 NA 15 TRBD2 TGTGCCAGTAGTCGGGCTAGCGGGAAAGATAGTACGCAGTATTTT CASSRASGKDSTQYF
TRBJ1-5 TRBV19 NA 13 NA TGTGCCACCTGTCCAGTGCATCCTCAGCCCCAGCATTTT CATCPVHPQPQHF
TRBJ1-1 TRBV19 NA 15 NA TGTGCCAGTAGTATAGGCGGGTTGGAAAACACTGAAGCTTTCTTT CASSIGGLENTEAFF
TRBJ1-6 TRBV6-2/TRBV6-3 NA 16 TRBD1 TGTGCCAGCAGTCGGACAGGCCGAGAGTCCCATTCACCCCTCCACTTT CASSRTGRESHSPLHF
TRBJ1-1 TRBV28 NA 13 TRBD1 TGTGCCAGTACAGGGGCCGGGGTCACTGAAGCTTTCTTT CASTGAGVTEAFF
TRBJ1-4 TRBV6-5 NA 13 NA TGTGCCAGCAGCCCCAGGGAAGGTGAAAAACTGTTTTTT CASSPREGEKLFF
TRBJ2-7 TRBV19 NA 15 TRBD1 TGTGCCAGTAGTATTTTCCGGACAGGGGGCGGAGAGCAGTACTTC CASSIFRTGGGEQYF
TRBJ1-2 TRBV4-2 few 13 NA TGTGCCAGTCGTAGAAGACAGGACTATGGCTACACCTTC CASRRRQDYGYTF
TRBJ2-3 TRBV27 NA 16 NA TGTGCCAGCAGCCAGGGCGGAGGGCGGGGCACAGATACGCAGTATTTT CASSQGGGRGTDTQYF
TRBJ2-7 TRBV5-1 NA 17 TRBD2 TGCGCCAGCAGCCGGACTAGCGGGGGGTCCGACTCCTACGAGCAGTACTTC CASSRTSGGSDSYEQYF
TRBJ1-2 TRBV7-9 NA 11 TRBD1 TGTGCCAGCGGGGGGACAGTCGGCTACACCTTC CASGGTVGYTF
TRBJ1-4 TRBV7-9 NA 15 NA TGTGCCAGCATCTCTTCAGGGTCGGTTAATGAAAAACTGTTTTTT CASISSGSVNEKLFF
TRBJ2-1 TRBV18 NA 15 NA TGTGCCAGCTCACCAGCAGGCAGGTCCTACAATGAGCAGTTCTTC CASSPAGRSYNEQFF
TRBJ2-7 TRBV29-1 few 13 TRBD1 TGCAGCGTTGTCGATGGGACAGGATACGAGCAGTACTTC CSVVDGTGYEQYF
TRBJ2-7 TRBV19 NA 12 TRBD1 TGTGCCAACCGGGACAGCCCCTACGAGCAGTACTTC CANRDSPYEQYF
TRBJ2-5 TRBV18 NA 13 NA TGTGCCAGCTCACCGTCGTCCCAAGAGACCCAGTACTTC CASSPSSQETQYF
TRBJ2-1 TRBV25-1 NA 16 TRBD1 TGTGCCAGCAGTGAATATCTAGGACAGGGAGGCAATGAGCAGTTCTTC CASSEYLGQGGNEQFF
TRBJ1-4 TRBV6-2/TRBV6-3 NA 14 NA TGTGCCAGCAGTTCCCCCGGGATTAATGAAAAACTGTTTTTT CASSSPGINEKLFF
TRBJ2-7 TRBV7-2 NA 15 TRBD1 TGTGCCAGCAGCTCCACAGGGGTTGGGACCTACGAGCAGTACTTC CASSSTGVGTYEQYF
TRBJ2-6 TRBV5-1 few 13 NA TGCGCCAGCAGCTTAGCCGGGGCCAACGTCCTGACTTTC CASSLAGANVLTF
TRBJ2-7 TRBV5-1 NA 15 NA TGCGCCAGCAGCTTGGAGGCAGGGGATGGATACGAGCAGTACTTC CASSLEAGDGYEQYF
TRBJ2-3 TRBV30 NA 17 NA TGTGCCTGGCTATTCAGGGCTGGCTTTACTAGCACAGATACGCAGTATTTT CAWLFRAGFTSTDTQYF
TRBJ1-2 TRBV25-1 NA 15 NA TGTGCCAGCAGTGACGCCCCACAGGGTGGCTATGGCTACACCTTC CASSDAPQGGYGYTF
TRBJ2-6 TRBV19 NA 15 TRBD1 TGTGCCAGTAGTCCCCCAGGGGGTGGGGCCAACGTCCTGACTTTC CASSPPGGGANVLTF
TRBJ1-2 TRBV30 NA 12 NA TGTGCCTGGATGGGCAGCTCCTATGGCTACACCTTC CAWMGSSYGYTF
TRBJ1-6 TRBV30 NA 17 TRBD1 TGTGCCTGGACCCGGGGACAGGGGATCTCCTATAATTCACCCCTCCACTTT CAWTRGQGISYNSPLHF
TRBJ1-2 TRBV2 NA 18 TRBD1 TGTGCCAGCAGTGAACCGGGACAGCGGAGGTGGGGTAACTATGGCTACACCTTC CASSEPGQRRWGNYGYTF
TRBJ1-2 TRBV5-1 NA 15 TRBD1 TGCGCCAGCAGCGGGATTGGGACAGGACTCTATGGCTACACCTTC CASSGIGTGLYGYTF
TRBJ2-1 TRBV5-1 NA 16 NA TGCGCCAGCAGCGCGACTAGTCTAAGCTCCTACAATGAGCAGTTCTTC CASSATSLSSYNEQFF
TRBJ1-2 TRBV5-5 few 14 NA TGTGCCAGCAGCAGGACAGCAACTAACTATGGCTACACCTTC CASSRTATNYGYTF